A selection of T cell receptor beta chains follows, all from one sample in a study of blood T cell repertoires in COVID-19. Clones were sequenced by immunoSEQ multiplex PCR, and TCRdb holds only the in-frame ones, with some missing. The sample lists over 120,000 clones; roughly 80% were seen once. The sample consisted of PBMCs or T cells enriched from blood (not recorded which). The receptors originated from a man aged 50 to 60 who had recovered from COVID-19. CDR3s include the opening cysteine and the closing phenylalanine or tryptophan. A D gene is named only where the DNA matches it firmly. Only some rows state a clone size, as once, few, many or a class for expanded clones.

D gene: TRBD1; clone size: .; V gene: TRBV30; J gene: TRBJ1-6; CDR3 DNA: TGTGCCTGGATTGGGGACAGGGGTAATTCACCCCTCCACTTT; CDR3 protein: CAWIGDRGNSPLHF
D gene: .; clone size: .; V gene: TRBV10-2; J gene: TRBJ2-1; CDR3 DNA: TGCGCCAGCAGTGATAATGGGCGGGGAGGCTACAATGAGCAGTTCTTC; CDR3 protein: CASSDNGRGGYNEQFF
D gene: .; clone size: .; V gene: TRBV4-3; J gene: TRBJ1-2; CDR3 DNA: TGCGCCAGCAGCCAAGACTCCTATGGCTACACCTTC; CDR3 protein: CASSQDSYGYTF
D gene: .; clone size: .; V gene: TRBV13; J gene: TRBJ1-2; CDR3 DNA: TGTGCCAGCAGCTTACGATTACAGATCAAATATGGCTACACCTTC; CDR3 protein: CASSLRLQIKYGYTF
D gene: TRBD2; clone size: .; V gene: TRBV30; J gene: TRBJ2-1; CDR3 DNA: TGTGCCTGGATCGACAGCGGGGGGCCCTACAATGAGCAGTTCTTC; CDR3 protein: CAWIDSGGPYNEQFF
D gene: .; clone size: once; V gene: TRBV19; J gene: TRBJ1-1; CDR3 DNA: TGTGCCAGTAGTATTAAGGGCGGGCTCCTTTTAAAGACTGAAGCTTTCTTT; CDR3 protein: CASSIKGGLLLKTEAFF
D gene: .; clone size: .; V gene: TRBV29-1; J gene: TRBJ1-2; CDR3 DNA: TGCAGCGTGGCCCCCTTCTACACCTTC; CDR3 protein: CSVAPFYTF
D gene: .; clone size: .; V gene: TRBV19; J gene: TRBJ1-5; CDR3 DNA: TGTGCCAGTAGTAAAGGTGACAGAGAGCCTAGCAATCAGCCCCAGCATTTT; CDR3 protein: CASSKGDREPSNQPQHF
D gene: .; clone size: .; V gene: TRBV5-1; J gene: TRBJ1-6; CDR3 DNA: TGCGCCAGCAGCTTAGGGGATAGTAATTCACCCCTCCACTTT; CDR3 protein: CASSLGDSNSPLHF
D gene: TRBD1; clone size: .; V gene: TRBV13; J gene: TRBJ2-2; CDR3 DNA: TGTGCCAGCACCCCTGGGGGGACAGGTGCTTTTAGGGAGCTGTTTTTT; CDR3 protein: CASTPGGTGAFRELFF
D gene: TRBD1; clone size: .; V gene: TRBV5-4; J gene: TRBJ1-1; CDR3 DNA: TGTGCCAGCAGCTTGGGACAGGGGTGGGCTGAAGCTTTCTTT; CDR3 protein: CASSLGQGWAEAFF
D gene: .; clone size: .; V gene: TRBV4-3; J gene: TRBJ2-7; CDR3 DNA: TGCGCCAGCAGCCAAGATCTTGCAACTACCTACGAGCAGTACTTC; CDR3 protein: CASSQDLATTYEQYF
D gene: .; clone size: .; V gene: TRBV29-1; J gene: TRBJ2-2; CDR3 DNA: TGCAGCGTTGAACGAGCATCCACCGGGGAGCTGTTTTTT; CDR3 protein: CSVERASTGELFF
D gene: .; clone size: .; V gene: TRBV20-1; J gene: TRBJ1-6; CDR3 DNA: TGCAGTGCTAGTTCTGAGAGCTCCTATAATTCACCCCTCCACTTT; CDR3 protein: CSASSESSYNSPLHF
D gene: .; clone size: .; V gene: TRBV6-5; J gene: TRBJ1-6; CDR3 DNA: TGTGCCAGCAGTTCTGGGCAAGTTTGGGATTCACCCCTCCACTTT; CDR3 protein: CASSSGQVWDSPLHF
D gene: .; clone size: .; V gene: TRBV7-2; J gene: TRBJ1-5; CDR3 DNA: TGTGCCAGCAGCCCTGACAAGTATAGCAATCAGCCCCAGCATTTT; CDR3 protein: CASSPDKYSNQPQHF
D gene: .; clone size: .; V gene: TRBV28; J gene: TRBJ1-5; CDR3 DNA: TGTGCCAGCAGTTTACAGTTTTTCAATCAGCCCCAGCATTTT; CDR3 protein: CASSLQFFNQPQHF
D gene: TRBD2; clone size: .; V gene: TRBV29-1; J gene: TRBJ2-1; CDR3 DNA: TGCAGCGTTGTGGTAGCGGGGGGAATGGGTGAGCAGTTCTTC; CDR3 protein: CSVVVAGGMGEQFF
D gene: TRBD1; clone size: .; V gene: TRBV4-3; J gene: TRBJ2-1; CDR3 DNA: TGCGCCAGCAGCCAAGAAATGACAGGGGGCCAGTTCTTC; CDR3 protein: CASSQEMTGGQFF
D gene: TRBD1; clone size: .; V gene: TRBV5-4; J gene: TRBJ1-1; CDR3 DNA: TGTGCCAGCAGCATTGGGACAGGGGGCATGAACACTGAAGCTTTCTTT; CDR3 protein: CASSIGTGGMNTEAFF
D gene: TRBD1; clone size: .; V gene: TRBV27; J gene: TRBJ1-5; CDR3 DNA: TGTGCCAGCAGAAGACAGGGATTGGGCAATCAGCCCCAGCATTTT; CDR3 protein: CASRRQGLGNQPQHF
D gene: TRBD2; clone size: .; V gene: TRBV13; J gene: TRBJ2-5; CDR3 DNA: TGTGCCAGCAGCGCCTGGACTAGCGGGGGGGATAAGACCCAGTACTTC; CDR3 protein: CASSAWTSGGDKTQYF
D gene: TRBD2; clone size: .; V gene: TRBV27; J gene: TRBJ2-1; CDR3 DNA: TGTGCCAGCAGTTTGGGGACTAGCGGGCGCAATGAGCAGTTCTTC; CDR3 protein: CASSLGTSGRNEQFF
D gene: TRBD2; clone size: .; V gene: TRBV19; J gene: TRBJ2-1; CDR3 DNA: TGTGCCAGTACCCCCCTAGCGGGGGGCCGATACAATGAGCAGTTCTTC; CDR3 protein: CASTPLAGGRYNEQFF
D gene: TRBD2; clone size: .; V gene: TRBV19; J gene: TRBJ2-1; CDR3 DNA: TGTGCCAGTAGTATATACCACCGAGCGGGGGGGCCCTCCTACAATGAGCAGTTCTTC; CDR3 protein: CASSIYHRAGGPSYNEQFF
D gene: .; clone size: .; V gene: TRBV10-3; J gene: TRBJ1-2; CDR3 DNA: TGTGCCATCAGTGACGACCAGGGATATGGCTACACCTTC; CDR3 protein: CAISDDQGYGYTF
D gene: .; clone size: few; V gene: TRBV6-2/TRBV6-3; J gene: TRBJ1-6; CDR3 DNA: TGTGCCAGCAGTGGAGGGGCAGGTTCCTATAATTCACCCCTCCACTTT; CDR3 protein: CASSGGAGSYNSPLHF
D gene: .; clone size: .; V gene: TRBV9; J gene: TRBJ1-1; CDR3 DNA: TGTGCCAGCAGCGTAGAACGGGGGATGAACACTGAAGCTTTCTTT; CDR3 protein: CASSVERGMNTEAFF
D gene: TRBD2; clone size: .; V gene: TRBV7-2; J gene: TRBJ2-3; CDR3 DNA: TGTGCCAGCAGCCCAGAAACACTAGCGGGGGGACTCACAGATACGCAGTATTTT; CDR3 protein: CASSPETLAGGLTDTQYF
D gene: TRBD2; clone size: .; V gene: TRBV4-3; J gene: TRBJ2-3; CDR3 DNA: TGCGCCAGCAGCCCGTCGGGACTAGCGGGACTAGATACGCAGTATTTT; CDR3 protein: CASSPSGLAGLDTQYF
D gene: TRBD1; clone size: .; V gene: TRBV24-1; J gene: TRBJ1-1; CDR3 DNA: TGTGCCACCCCATGGACAGGGGACGCAGTGTTGCAGTCCACTGAAGCTTTCTTT; CDR3 protein: CATPWTGDAVLQSTEAFF